The 27 T cell receptor beta chains below were found in one sample sequenced in a study of a mutant IDH1 vaccine in newly diagnosed glioma. No antigen has been identified for these receptors. The assay was immunoSEQ multiplex PCR, and TCRdb's table has in-frame clones only and misses some. The sample includes roughly 43,000 clones, 82% of them seen just once. Stated time point: week 47, end of study. The investigators gave 300 ug of mutant IDH1 20-mer peptide in each vaccine dose, together with topical imiquimod. The source was PBMCs, collected from a glioma patient whose treatment included an IDH1 peptide vaccine. The receptors stem from a man younger than 35 with glioma. Some clones in this sample may be carry-over from other donors' samples.

This clone came up a few times. The chain has TRBV10-3 and TRBJ2-5, with 8 bases aligning to TRBD1. Per germline, CDR1 ENHRY and CDR2 SYGVKD. The J segment lost 6 bases and the V segment lost 0 bases, leaving 9 bases of the junction unmatched. CDR3 size: 16 residues. The DNA for the CDR3 is TGTGCCATCAGTGAGTCGGGGGACAGGATCGTGAAGACCCAGTACTTC. This encodes CAISESGDRIVKTQYF.

The CDR3 loop is CASTTGGTGELFF. The DNA of the CDR3 is TGTGCCAGCACAACAGGGGGAACCGGGGAGCTGTTTTTT. J is TRBJ2-2 and V is TRBV6-5, with TRBD1 identical over 8 bases. The CDR3 totals 13 residues. The germline gives CDR1 MNHEY, CDR2 SVGAGI. The ends lost 7 bases at V and 5 bases at J; junction bases unmatched: 3.

The chain uses TRBV19 and TRBJ2-5; TRBD1 might be the D (6 bases). With 7 bases removed from V and 2 bases from J, the gap between germline ends came to 11 bases. The CDR3 spans 13 residues. Looked up from germline, CDR1 is LNHDA and CDR2 is SQIVND (reference sequence). The chain's CDR3 is CASKLTGQETQYF. The CDR3 DNA reads TGTGCCAGTAAGCTGACAGGACAAGAGACCCAGTACTTC.

The DNA for the CDR3 is TGTGCCAGCAGCTCCGACAGGGGTGGACAAGAGACCCAGTACTTC. This gives the protein CASSSDRGGQETQYF. The chain has TRBV7-9 and TRBJ2-5, with 8 bases aligning to TRBD1. Trimming removed 4 bases from V and 2 bases from J; junction bases left unmatched: 6. CDR1 and CDR2 from the germline V gene are SEHNR and FQNEAQ (reference sequence). CDR3 length equals 15 residues.

The DNA for the CDR3 is TGTGCCAGTACCTCGGGGGGAACTCTATACTATGGCTACACCTTC. It specifies CASTSGGTLYYGYTF. J is TRBJ1-2 and V is TRBV19; a possible D gene is TRBD1 (5 bases). Trimming took 7 bases from V and 3 from J, leaving 18 bases between them. In germline, CDR1 is LNHDA, CDR2 SQIVND (reference sequence). The CDR3 is 15 amino acids.

The rearrangement uses TRBV19 and TRBJ1-3; the match to TRBD1 covers 8 bases. The CDR3 loop spans 15 amino acids. The J segment lost 2 bases and the V segment lost 7 bases, leaving 7 bases of the junction unmatched. Germline V gene data show CDR1 as LNHDA and CDR2 as SQIVND (reference sequence). CDR3 residues: CASTSQGATGNTIYF. The CDR3 nucleotides read TGTGCCAGTACCTCTCAGGGGGCAACTGGAAACACCATATATTTT.

Only a few counts were recorded for this clone. The chain is built from TRBV14 and TRBJ1-4, with a weak D call TRBD1 (6 bases). Trimming pared 0 bases from V and 7 bases from J, leaving 12 bases between. The germline CDR1 and CDR2 sequences are SGHDN and FVKESK. There are 15 residues in the CDR3. CDR3 sequence: CASSQDVGAGEKLFF. CDR3 nucleotides: TGTGCCAGCAGCCAAGACGTGGGGGCGGGTGAAAAACTGTTTTTT.

V usage is TRBV5-1 and J usage is TRBJ1-2; D is uncertain. CDR1 and CDR2 from the germline V gene are SGHRS and YFSETQ. Trimming cost V 3 bases and J 3 bases, with 9 bases left between them. The CDR3 is made up of 13 amino acids. This chain's CDR3 is CASSSDGHYGYTF. The CDR3 nucleotides read TGCGCCAGCAGCTCGGACGGACACTATGGCTACACCTTC.

V gene TRBV4-3 combines with J gene TRBJ1-2; D is unclear. V shed 0 bases and J shed 7 bases, with 18 bases lying between them. The germline CDR1 and CDR2 sequences are LGHNA and YSLEER. The CDR3 length is 16 residues. The CDR3 nucleotides are TGCGCCAGCAGCCAAGATCTGTTAGGGCTCAAGAGTGGCTACACCTTC. It translates to CASSQDLLGLKSGYTF.

This clone is termed medium-sized. This chain links TRBV4-3 with TRBJ2-1; 8 bases map to TRBD1. The J segment lost 2 bases and the V segment lost 1 base, leaving 7 bases of the junction unmatched. Per germline, CDR1 LGHNA and CDR2 YSLEER. CDR3 length: 17 residues. The CDR3: CASSQGTGQGPYNEQFF. In DNA form, the CDR3 reads TGCGCCAGCAGCCAAGGGACCGGACAGGGCCCCTACAATGAGCAGTTCTTC.

The chain joins TRBV10-3 to TRBJ2-1; 8 bases fit TRBD1. V was pared by 6 bases and J by 5 bases, with 6 bases of the junction left unmatched. From germline, CDR1 is ENHRY and CDR2 SYGVKD. The CDR3 loop spans 14 amino acids. The CDR3 region is CAIRVDRDHNEQFF. Written as DNA, the CDR3 is TGTGCCATCAGAGTGGACAGGGACCACAATGAGCAGTTCTTC.

V is TRBV30 and J is TRBJ1-1; tentative D call: TRBD1 (5 bases). Deletions cut 3 bases from V and 7 bases from J, with 12 bases between. The CDR3 consists of 12 residues. Germline-derived CDR1 and CDR2 are GTSNPN and SVGIG (reference sequence). CDR3 amino acids: CAWRGIGVEAFF. CDR3 sequence (DNA): TGTGCCTGGAGAGGGATAGGGGTTGAAGCTTTCTTT.

The chain combines TRBV5-1 with TRBJ2-7; either TRBD1 or TRBD2 may supply D (5 bases each). Germline-derived CDR1 and CDR2 are SGHRS and YFSETQ. V was trimmed by 0 bases and J by 0 bases, leaving 16 bases between them. The CDR3 covers 17 residues. This CDR3 reads CASSLAVLSGTSYEQYF. DNA of the CDR3: TGCGCCAGCAGCTTGGCCGTTCTCTCCGGGACCTCCTACGAGCAGTACTTC.

This clone appeared once. V gene TRBV6-6 combines with J gene TRBJ1-5; a possible D gene is TRBD1 (6 bases). Germline values: CDR1 MNHNY, CDR2 SVGAGI (reference sequence). This CDR3 is built from 13 residues. V gave up 4 bases and J gave up 10 bases, with 14 bases separating them. The CDR3 loop is CASSFNDRIPQHF. CDR3 bases: TGTGCCAGCAGTTTCAATGACAGGATCCCCCAGCATTTT.

The table lists this clone with a few counts. The CDR3 DNA is TGTGCCAGCAGCGTTTTTCGGGAGGGTGAGCAGTTCTTC. Translating gives CASSVFREGEQFF. This rearrangement joins TRBV9 to TRBJ2-1, with 8 bases that match TRBD2. This CDR3 region has 13 residues. J was trimmed by 9 bases and V by 2 bases; bases with no gene match: 4. Germline lookup yields CDR1 SGDLS and CDR2 YYNGEE.

The rearrangement uses TRBV7-2 and TRBJ1-1; tentative D call: TRBD1 (5 bases). The CDR3 length is 13 residues. CDR1 is SGHTA, CDR2 FQGNSA, per germline. Trimming took 0 bases from V and 10 from J, leaving 12 bases between them. The CDR3: CASSLASGSSAFF. The DNA for the CDR3 is TGTGCCAGCAGCTTAGCGTCAGGGTCCTCAGCTTTCTTT.

This chain joins TRBV7-2 and TRBJ2-7; D may be TRBD2 (6 bases). The CDR3 totals 13 residues. Trimming took off 5 bases at V and 2 bases at J, with 10 bases between the two ends. The germline V gene has CDR1 SGHTA and CDR2 FQGNSA. The CDR3 sequence is CASSPPGAYEQYF. The CDR3 coding sequence is TGTGCCAGCAGCCCCCCGGGGGCCTACGAGCAGTACTTC. Looking up the rest from reference TRBV7-2 and TRBJ2-7 gives the full variable domain: GAGVSQSPSNKVTEKGKDVELRCDPISGHTALYWYRQSLGQGLEFLIYFQGNSAPDKSGLPSDRFSAERTGGSVSTLTIQRTQQEDSAVYLCASSPPGAYEQYFGPGTRLTVT.

This clone was detected only a few times. V and J are TRBV29-1 and TRBJ1-5, with 7 bases lining up with TRBD1. V gave up 6 bases and J gave up 4 bases; unmatched junction bases: 3. This CDR3 has 12 amino acids. The germline V gene has CDR1 SQVTM and CDR2 ANQGSEA. The CDR3 here is CSVGQANQPQHF. The CDR3 nucleotides are TGCAGCGTCGGACAGGCTAATCAGCCCCAGCATTTT. Using reference TRBV29-1 and TRBJ1-5 for the parts outside the CDR3, the full variable domain is SAVISQKPSRDICQRGTSLTIQCQVDSQVTMMFWYRQQPGQSLTLIATANQGSEATYESGFVIDKFPISRPNLTFSTLTVSNMSPEDSSIYLCSVGQANQPQHFGDGTRLSIL.

This clone was detected only once. The chain carries TRBV6-1 and TRBJ1-2, with D perhaps matching TRBD1 (5 bases). The CDR3 has 15 amino acids. V shed 2 bases and J shed 6 bases, with 16 bases lying between them. Germline-derived CDR1 and CDR2 are MNHNS and SASEGT. CDR3 amino acids: CASSETGRAPNGYTF. In DNA, the CDR3 is TGTGCCAGCAGTGAAACAGGTCGAGCCCCGAATGGCTACACCTTC.

The rearrangement joins TRBV10-3 to TRBJ1-6; 7 nucleotides agree with TRBD1. The V gene's germline CDR1 is ENHRY and CDR2 SYGVKD. This CDR3 is built from 16 residues. V lost 7 bases and J lost 6; bases outside the gene matches: 12. DNA of the CDR3: TGTGCCATCAATCGACAGGGCCCACGAACTAATTCACCCCTCCACTTT. Residues: CAINRQGPRTNSPLHF.

The DNA for the CDR3 is TGTGCCAGCAAGGGGGACAGGGGGATCCACGAGCAGTACTTC. It yields the protein CASKGDRGIHEQYF. The chain combines TRBV5-4 with TRBJ2-7; 11 positions match TRBD1. The germline V gene has CDR1 SGHNT and CDR2 YYREEE (reference sequence). Trimming at V came to 6 bases and at J to 5 bases, leaving 7 bases not matched to a gene. The length of the CDR3 is 14 residues.

The chain uses TRBV4-3 and TRBJ2-7, with 10 positions matching TRBD2. The CDR3 extends over 18 amino acids. CDR1 and CDR2 (germline): LGHNA, YSLEER. Losses at the gene ends were 1 base for V and 6 bases for J; bases not matched to a gene: 15. The CDR3 DNA is TGCGCCAGCAGCCAAGTGTCTTCCGGCCTAGCGGGAGTTGCCGAGCAGTACTTC. It yields the protein CASSQVSSGLAGVAEQYF.

The chain recombines TRBV18 with TRBJ1-6; no clear D. Germline V CDR1 and CDR2: KGHSH, LQKENI. There are 14 residues in the CDR3. Trimming pared 3 bases from V and 5 bases from J, leaving 8 bases between. CDR3: CASSPSIDNSPLHF. CDR3 sequence (DNA): TGTGCCAGCTCACCTTCAATCGATAATTCACCCCTCCACTTT.

V and J are TRBV15 and TRBJ2-2; no clear D gene. The CDR3 totals 12 residues. Between the trimmed V and J ends, which lost 9 bases and 4 bases, there was a span of 9 bases. In germline, CDR1 is LNHNV, CDR2 YYDKDF (reference sequence). The CDR3 region is CATATLTGELFF. The CDR3, as DNA: TGTGCCACGGCCACACTCACCGGGGAGCTGTTTTTT.

The V gene is TRBV5-1, the J gene TRBJ2-3; no clear D. The germline V gene encodes CDR1 SGHRS and CDR2 YFSETQ. The CDR3 totals 15 residues. Trimming took 1 base from V and 0 from J, leaving 9 bases between them. CDR3 in amino acids: CASSLTGTSTDTQYF. For the CDR3, the DNA is TGCGCCAGCAGCTTGACGGGCACTAGCACAGATACGCAGTATTTT.

The chain uses TRBV4-3 and TRBJ1-1, with unresolved D. The CDR3 is 15 residues long. Germline values: CDR1 LGHNA, CDR2 YSLEER. With 0 bases removed from V and 0 bases from J, the gap between germline ends came to 8 bases. The CDR3 region has the DNA TGCGCCAGCAGCCAAGATCCCCACATGAACACTGAAGCTTTCTTT. This gives the protein CASSQDPHMNTEAFF.

J is TRBJ2-1 and V is TRBV5-1; TRBD2 aligns across 11 bases. V was clipped by 2 bases and J by 8 bases; unmatched bases: 0. Per the germline V gene, CDR1 is SGHRS and CDR2 is YFSETQ. The CDR3 covers 13 residues. In DNA, the CDR3 is TGCGCCAGCAGCTTACTAGCGGGAGATGAGCAGTTCTTC. As protein: CASSLLAGDEQFF. Full variable domain (remainder filled in from reference TRBV5-1 and TRBJ2-1): KAGVTQTPRYLIKTRGQQVTLSCSPISGHRSVSWYQQTPGQGLQFLFEYFSETQRNKGNFPGRFSGRQFSNSRSEMNVSTLELGDSALYLCASSLLAGDEQFFGPGTRLTVL.